Listed below are T cell receptor beta chains from one sample, sequenced in a study of blood T cell repertoires in COVID-19. Method: immunoSEQ multiplex PCR; TCRdb's copy keeps in-frame clones and lacks some. This table has about 42,000 clones, 70% to 90% appearing once. Sequenced sample: peripheral blood. The receptors originated from a woman in her sixties or seventies in a cohort sampled during active COVID-19. Each CDR3 is given with its conserved first and last residue. A D gene is named only where the DNA matches it firmly. Rows may omit the clone size; those that give it use once, few, many or a size class.

TRBD1	13	TRBV29-1	once	TRBJ1-5	TGCAGCGTCATGACAGGGAGCAATCAGCCCCAGCATTTT	CSVMTGSNQPQHF
TRBD1	14	TRBV30	NA	TRBJ2-6	TGTGCCTGGAATACAGGGGCTGGGGCCAACGTCCTGACTTTC	CAWNTGAGANVLTF
TRBD2	15	TRBV11-1	few	TRBJ2-7	TGTGCCAGCAGCTTAGAGCTAGCGGGAGCCTACGAGCAGTACTTC	CASSLELAGAYEQYF
NA	14	TRBV3-1/TRBV3-2	NA	TRBJ2-5	TGTGCCAGCAGCCAAGTAGCGGCCGGCGAGACCCAGTACTTC	CASSQVAAGETQYF
TRBD1	16	TRBV6-6	NA	TRBJ1-5	TGTGCCAGCAGTCGAACCGGGACAGGGGTGTATCAGCCCCAGCATTTT	CASSRTGTGVYQPQHF
TRBD1	17	TRBV9	NA	TRBJ2-5	TGTGCCAGCAGCGTAGCTATGAGTGCCGGGACAGGGGAGACCCAGTACTTC	CASSVAMSAGTGETQYF
TRBD2	16	TRBV18	NA	TRBJ2-1	TGTGCCAGCTCACCAAGGAGCGGGAGCGGCTACAATGAGCAGTTCTTC	CASSPRSGSGYNEQFF
NA	13	TRBV30	NA	TRBJ1-6	TGTGCCTGGACGCGCCTCGAGAATTCACCCCTCCACTTT	CAWTRLENSPLHF
NA	15	TRBV7-9	NA	TRBJ2-2	TGTGCCAGCAGCCTACTAGCTGTGAACACCGGGGAGCTGTTTTTT	CASSLLAVNTGELFF
NA	16	TRBV28	NA	TRBJ1-5	TGTGCCAGCAGTCCCTCGGGGCGGGATAGCAATCAGCCCCAGCATTTT	CASSPSGRDSNQPQHF
TRBD2	15	TRBV5-4	NA	TRBJ2-1	TGTGCCAGCAGAGGGTCTAGCGGCGCCTACAATGAGCAGTTCTTC	CASRGSSGAYNEQFF
TRBD2	17	TRBV7-9	NA	TRBJ2-7	TGTGCCAGCAGCTTAGTTGGTGGGCTAGCGGGAGAGGGCGAGCAGTACTTC	CASSLVGGLAGEGEQYF
NA	13	TRBV2	NA	TRBJ1-3	TGTGCCAGCAGTACAGACTCTGGAAACACCATATATTTT	CASSTDSGNTIYF
TRBD1	14	TRBV13	NA	TRBJ2-1	TGTGCCAGCAGCTTAGGGACAGGGGGCAATGAGCAGTTCTTC	CASSLGTGGNEQFF
NA	13	TRBV11-1	NA	TRBJ2-7	TGTGCCAGCAGCACCGGGGGAGGCTACGAGCAGTACTTC	CASSTGGGYEQYF
TRBD2	15	TRBV10-3	once	TRBJ2-1	TGTGCCATCAGTGAGCGACTAGCGGGAGTTGATGAGCAGTTCTTC	CAISERLAGVDEQFF
NA	15	TRBV6-1	NA	TRBJ1-2	TGTGCCAGCAGTGAGCAGGGGAAGTACGGCTATGGCTACACCTTC	CASSEQGKYGYGYTF
TRBD2	20	TRBV9	NA	TRBJ2-3	TGTGCCAGCAGCGGCCCCCCGGGGACTAGCGGGAGTTATAGCACAGATACGCAGTATTTT	CASSGPPGTSGSYSTDTQYF
TRBD2	15	TRBV5-6	NA	TRBJ2-3	TGTGCCAGCAGCCGACCCGCTAGCGGAACGGATACGCAGTATTTT	CASSRPASGTDTQYF
TRBD2	15	TRBV4-3	NA	TRBJ2-1	TGCGCCAGCAGCCGAATCGTTAGCGGGAGTTCGGAGCAGTTCTTC	CASSRIVSGSSEQFF
TRBD2	14	TRBV19	NA	TRBJ2-7	TGTGCCAGTAGTACCCTAGCGGGATCCTACGAGCAGTACTTC	CASSTLAGSYEQYF
NA	13	TRBV6-6	NA	TRBJ2-1	TGTGCCAGCAGTTACATGGGAGCGAGGGAGCAGTTCTTC	CASSYMGAREQFF
TRBD2	13	TRBV15	few	TRBJ2-4	TGTGCCACCAGCAGAGATCATGCGGGAGTGTGGTACTTC	CATSRDHAGVWYF
NA	15	TRBV27	NA	TRBJ1-3	TGTGCCAGCAGTAGAGGGGGTAGCTCTGGAAACACCATATATTTT	CASSRGGSSGNTIYF
TRBD1	14	TRBV10-3	NA	TRBJ1-1	TGTGCCATCAGAACTGACAGGGCGGACACTGAAGCTTTCTTT	CAIRTDRADTEAFF
TRBD2	17	TRBV7-6	NA	TRBJ2-5	TGTGCCAGCAGCTCTATGGGACTAGCGGCGTACCAAGAGACCCAGTACTTC	CASSSMGLAAYQETQYF
TRBD1	12	TRBV7-9	NA	TRBJ1-2	TGTGCCAGCAGCCCGCGGACAGGGAGGTACACCTTC	CASSPRTGRYTF
NA	13	TRBV10-3	NA	TRBJ2-4	TGTGCCATAGCGGACGGAGCCAAAAACATTCAGTACTTC	CAIADGAKNIQYF
NA	15	TRBV7-2	few	TRBJ2-7	TGTGCCAGCAACCCGGTGTTAGTCCCGTACTACGAGCAGTACTTC	CASNPVLVPYYEQYF
NA	14	TRBV30	NA	TRBJ1-1	TGTGCCTGGAGTGCTCAGGGCCCGAACACTGAAGCTTTCTTT	CAWSAQGPNTEAFF
NA	16	TRBV18	NA	TRBJ1-1	TGTGCCAGCTCGGGGGGGCCCCAAATCTCCGGCTCTGAAGCTTTCTTT	CASSGGPQISGSEAFF
TRBD2	13	TRBV3-1/TRBV3-2	NA	TRBJ2-3	TGTGCCAGCAGCCAAGAAGCGGGAGATCCGCAGTATTTT	CASSQEAGDPQYF
TRBD1	15	TRBV19	medium-sized	TRBJ1-2	TGTGCCAGTAGTACCCGGACAGGGAGCCTCCAGAGCTACACCTTC	CASSTRTGSLQSYTF
TRBD2	16	TRBV9	NA	TRBJ2-3	TGTGCCAGCAGCGCCCAGGGAGCGGGGTACACAGATACGCAGTATTTT	CASSAQGAGYTDTQYF
TRBD2	17	TRBV10-3	NA	TRBJ2-3	TGTGCCATCAGTGAGTTGACTAGCGGGAGTAAAGGAGATACGCAGTATTTT	CAISELTSGSKGDTQYF
TRBD2	17	TRBV3-1/TRBV3-2	NA	TRBJ2-3	TGTGCCAGCAGCCCTCGTGGTAGCGGGAGTTGGGAAGATACGCAGTATTTT	CASSPRGSGSWEDTQYF
TRBD2	13	TRBV6-5	NA	TRBJ2-7	TGTGCCAGCAGCACGGGACTAAACTACGAGCAGTACTTC	CASSTGLNYEQYF
NA	14	TRBV5-4	NA	TRBJ1-5	TGTGCCAGCAGCTTGCAGGGTACGGGTCAGCCCCAGCATTTT	CASSLQGTGQPQHF
NA	15	TRBV18	NA	TRBJ2-3	TGTGCCAGCTCAGTCGCCCAGGGTGGCACAGATACGCAGTATTTT	CASSVAQGGTDTQYF
TRBD1	15	TRBV5-4	NA	TRBJ2-1	TGTGCCAGCAGCCCGGACAGGGGGACTTACAATGAGCAGTTCTTC	CASSPDRGTYNEQFF
NA	14	TRBV5-1	NA	TRBJ2-5	TGCGCCAGCAGCTTGGACACGCCACAAGAGACCCAGTACTTC	CASSLDTPQETQYF
NA	15	TRBV9	NA	TRBJ1-2	TGTGCCAGCAGCGTGGACAGTTTCTCTAACTATGGCTACACCTTC	CASSVDSFSNYGYTF
TRBD2	20	TRBV19	NA	TRBJ2-1	TGTGCCAGTAGGGGCTCCGGGACTAGCGGGAGGGCCCTATCCTACAATGAGCAGTTCTTC	CASRGSGTSGRALSYNEQFF
NA	13	TRBV6-1	NA	TRBJ1-1	TGTGCCAGCAGTGAAGGCAGGGACACTGAAGCTTTCTTT	CASSEGRDTEAFF
NA	15	TRBV5-1	NA	TRBJ1-2	TGCGCCAGCAGGGAGGGAATACAGGCCAACTATGGCTACACCTTC	CASREGIQANYGYTF
TRBD1	18	TRBV2	NA	TRBJ1-4	TGTGCCAGCAGTGAAGTAGTCCCGGGACAGGGGCGGACTGAAAAACTGTTTTTT	CASSEVVPGQGRTEKLFF
NA	12	TRBV12-3/TRBV12-4	NA	TRBJ1-3	TGTGCCAGCAGCCTCGTACGGAACACCATATATTTT	CASSLVRNTIYF
NA	11	TRBV29-1	medium-sized	TRBJ2-7	TGCAGCGCTTCAGACACCTACGAGCAGTACTTC	CSASDTYEQYF
TRBD2	13	TRBV7-9	NA	TRBJ2-7	TGTGCCAGCAGCGTCACTCCGGGACTAGTTTTAGACTTC	CASSVTPGLVLDF
TRBD1	13	TRBV10-2	NA	TRBJ1-2	TGCGCCAACAATAGGACAGGGGGCAATGGCTACACCTTC	CANNRTGGNGYTF
TRBD1	16	TRBV19	NA	TRBJ1-5	TGTGCCAGTAGTAAGGGGACAGGGAAGGGTTATCAGCCCCAGCATTTT	CASSKGTGKGYQPQHF
TRBD1	15	TRBV28	once	TRBJ2-7	TGTGCCAGCAGTCCGCCTGGGACAGGTACCTACGAGCAGTACTTC	CASSPPGTGTYEQYF
NA	13	TRBV29-1	NA	TRBJ1-4	TGCAGCGTTGCAGCGCAGGGCAATGAAAAACTGTTTTTT	CSVAAQGNEKLFF
TRBD1	15	TRBV29-1	NA	TRBJ1-2	TGCAGCGTCCTCTTCCGGGACAGGGCTAACTATGGCTACACCTTC	CSVLFRDRANYGYTF
NA	13	TRBV12-3/TRBV12-4	NA	TRBJ2-2	TGTGCCAGCAGTTTGGGTGCGGGTGGGGAGCTGTTTTTT	CASSLGAGGELFF